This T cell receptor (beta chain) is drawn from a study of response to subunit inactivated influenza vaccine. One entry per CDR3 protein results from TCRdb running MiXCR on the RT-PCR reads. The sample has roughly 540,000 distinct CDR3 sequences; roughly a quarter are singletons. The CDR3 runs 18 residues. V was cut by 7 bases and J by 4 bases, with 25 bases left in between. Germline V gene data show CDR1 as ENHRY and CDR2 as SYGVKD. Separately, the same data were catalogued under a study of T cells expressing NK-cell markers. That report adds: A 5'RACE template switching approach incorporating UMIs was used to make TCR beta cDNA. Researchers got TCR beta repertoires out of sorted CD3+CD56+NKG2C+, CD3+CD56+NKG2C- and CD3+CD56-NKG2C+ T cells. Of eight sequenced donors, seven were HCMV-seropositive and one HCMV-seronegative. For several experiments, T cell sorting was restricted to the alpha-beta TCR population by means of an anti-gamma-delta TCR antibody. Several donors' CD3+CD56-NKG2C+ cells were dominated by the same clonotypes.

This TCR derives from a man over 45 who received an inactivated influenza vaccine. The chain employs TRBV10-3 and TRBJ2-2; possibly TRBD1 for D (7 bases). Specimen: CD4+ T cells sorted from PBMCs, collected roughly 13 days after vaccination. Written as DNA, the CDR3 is TGTGCCATCAATGCGGGACAGCGCTCGATCTCTGGCACCGGGGAGCTGTTTTTT. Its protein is CAINAGQRSISGTGELFF.